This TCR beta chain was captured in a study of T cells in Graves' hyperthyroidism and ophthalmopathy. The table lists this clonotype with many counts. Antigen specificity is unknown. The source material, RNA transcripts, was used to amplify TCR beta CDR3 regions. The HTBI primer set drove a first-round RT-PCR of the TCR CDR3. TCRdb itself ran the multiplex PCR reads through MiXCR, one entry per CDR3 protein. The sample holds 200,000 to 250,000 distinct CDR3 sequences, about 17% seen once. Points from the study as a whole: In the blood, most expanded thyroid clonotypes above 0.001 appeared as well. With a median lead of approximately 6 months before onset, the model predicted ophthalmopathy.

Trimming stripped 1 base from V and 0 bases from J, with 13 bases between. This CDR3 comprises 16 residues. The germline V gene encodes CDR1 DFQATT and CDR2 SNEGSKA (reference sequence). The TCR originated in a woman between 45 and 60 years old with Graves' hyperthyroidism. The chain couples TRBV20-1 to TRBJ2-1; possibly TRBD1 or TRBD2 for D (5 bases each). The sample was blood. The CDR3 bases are TGCAGTGCTAGAGGGTTGGGGACGAGCTCCTACAATGAGCAGTTCTTC. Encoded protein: CSARGLGTSSYNEQFF.